This entry describes one TCR beta chain. This clone was seen more than once but under ten times. What antigen it recognizes has not been identified. No much larger clone exists at a distance of one base, and base qualities are not known. TCRbeta CDR3 regions were amplified from genomic DNA using the immunoSEQ Assay, a bias-controlled multiplex PCR. The source study handled its data this way. Within the assay, amplification of reference gene primers was used to estimate how many nucleated cells each sample contained. To quantify the absolute abundance of each unique TCRbeta CDR3 rearrangement, sequence reads were collapsed and filtered. For each sample, productive Simpson clonality was calculated as the square root of Simpson's diversity index across productive rearrangements. The clones in this table, taken by TCRdb from immuneACCESS, are in-frame only. Not every clone is retained; where verified, under half of the shortfall comes from an unresolved V gene, and the cause of the rest is unknown. V and J calls plus clone size are reproduced from that table; the DNA served to infer D and trimming. The sample records around 97,000 clones, about 80% of which are singletons. The ten largest clones take up about 10% of the sample.

Whole blood was collected in K2EDTA tubes by collaborating institutions according to the institutions' own protocols. For TCRbeta analysis, collaborator samples were shipped as frozen whole blood, as isolated PBMCs, or as DNA extracted from either sample type. This record comes from a study of blood T cell repertoires in COVID-19 (dated by TCRdb to the early 2020s). Study-wide context: Samples from collaborators originated in the United States, Italy and Spain and spanned both the acute and convalescent phases of COVID-19. The material from the prospective study consisted of cDNA or gDNA derived from T cells, B-cell-depleted T cells, or PBMCs. Nearly every sample came with metadata listing a de-identified subject ID, COVID-19 status, age in years and sex. The repertoires were released in a freely available public database intended as a resource for research on the immune response to SARS-CoV-2. Deeply sampled blood TCRbeta repertoires from subjects exposed to, actively infected with, or recovered from COVID-19 were included in the dataset. The samples were drawn from two sources: the first 160 participants of the ongoing ImmuneRACE study, and 1,254 subjects contributed by 6 global collaborators. Where HLA class I and class II types were available, the types were taken from metadata supplied by the sample provider, not from assay-based typing.

Summary of the overall study and its limitations: How much clinical and demographic metadata was included differed by source and by participant, and the metadata was provided uncurated.

Sequencing input: peripheral blood. The TCR sequence derives from an older man with acute or convalescent COVID-19.

The CDR3 has the sequence CASSQKSGFQPQHF. The nucleotide sequence reads TGTGCCAGCAGCCAAAAATCGGGGTTTCAGCCCCAGCATTTT. The chain is assembled from TRBV3-1 (or the pseudogene TRBV3-2) and TRBJ1-5, with an unclear D gene assignment. The CDR3 runs 14 residues from the cysteine to the phenylalanine. The read is trimmed to its CDR3 DNA, 42 bases read in frame from base 1. V drops 2 bases and J drops 6 bases, leaving 11 bases in between. Reading the germline V gene (reference sequence) gives CDR1 LGHDT and CDR2 YNNKEL.